This TCR beta chain was sequenced for a study of human CD8 memory T cell subsets. TCR beta was sequenced from UMI-tagged 5' RACE libraries. TCRdb reanalyzed the 5' RACE reads and collapses them to one entry per CDR3 protein, without DNA. The specimen's table records about 5,400 distinct CDR3 sequences. CDR3 length equals 15 residues. The V gene's germline CDR1 is SEHNR and CDR2 FQNEAQ (reference sequence). This clonotype ranks as medium-sized in terms of frequency. This sequence joins TRBV7-9 and TRBJ2-1; TCRdb picks TRBD2, but there is no DNA to check that call. Sequenced: CD8+ effector memory T cells (TEM) sorted from PBMCs. Regarding subset: effector memory CD8 T cells, CCR7- CD45RO+ CD95+. This TCR was recovered from a human donor in good health. CDR3 region: CASSSGGQLENEQFF.